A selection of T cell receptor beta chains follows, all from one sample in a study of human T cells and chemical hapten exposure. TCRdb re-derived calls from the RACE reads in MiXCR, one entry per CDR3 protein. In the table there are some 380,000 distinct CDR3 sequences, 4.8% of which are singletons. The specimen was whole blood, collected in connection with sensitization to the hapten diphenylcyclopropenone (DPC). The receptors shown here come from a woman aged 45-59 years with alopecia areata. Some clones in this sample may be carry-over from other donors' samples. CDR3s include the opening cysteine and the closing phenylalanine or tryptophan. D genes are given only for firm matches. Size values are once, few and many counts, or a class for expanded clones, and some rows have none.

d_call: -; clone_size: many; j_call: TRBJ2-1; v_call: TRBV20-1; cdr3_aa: CSADNQGRNEQFF; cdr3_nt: TGCAGTGCAGACAACCAGGGGCGCAATGAGCAGTTCTTC
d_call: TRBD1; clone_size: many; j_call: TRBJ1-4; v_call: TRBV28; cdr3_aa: CASSSLDRGRDEKLFF; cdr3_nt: TGTGCCAGCAGTTCGTTAGACAGGGGGCGCGATGAAAAACTGTTTTTT
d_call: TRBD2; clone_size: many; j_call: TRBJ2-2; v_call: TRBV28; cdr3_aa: CASSSLAGPNTGELFF; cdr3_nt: TGTGCCAGCAGTTCTTTAGCGGGCCCGAACACCGGGGAGCTGTTTTTT
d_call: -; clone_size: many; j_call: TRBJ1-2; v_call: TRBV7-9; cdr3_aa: CASSFAFRDTRNYGYTF; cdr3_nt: TGTGCCAGCAGCTTTGCTTTTAGAGACACCCGAAACTATGGCTACACCTTC
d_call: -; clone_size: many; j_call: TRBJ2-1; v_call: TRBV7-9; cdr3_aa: CASSPGHRNEQFF; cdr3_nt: TGTGCCAGCAGCCCTGGACATCGCAATGAGCAGTTCTTC
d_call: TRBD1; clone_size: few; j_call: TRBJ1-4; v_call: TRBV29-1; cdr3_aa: CSAKTGLGEKLFF; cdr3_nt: TGCAGCGCCAAGACAGGGTTAGGTGAAAAACTGTTTTTT
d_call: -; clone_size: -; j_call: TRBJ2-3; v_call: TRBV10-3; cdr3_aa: CAITGRRGTDTQYF; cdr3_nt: TGTGCCATCACGGGCCGACGGGGCACAGATACGCAGTATTTT
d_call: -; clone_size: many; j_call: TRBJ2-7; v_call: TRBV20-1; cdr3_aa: CSARDGREQYF; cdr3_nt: TGCAGTGCTAGAGATGGGAGAGAGCAGTACTTC
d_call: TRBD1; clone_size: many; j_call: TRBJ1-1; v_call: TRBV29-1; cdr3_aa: CSVEVDRGTEAFF; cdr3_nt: TGCAGCGTTGAGGTCGACAGGGGCACTGAAGCTTTCTTT
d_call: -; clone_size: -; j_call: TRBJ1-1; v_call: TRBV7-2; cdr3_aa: CASSLRRNMNTEAFF; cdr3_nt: TGTGCCAGCAGCTTACGGCGGAACATGAACACTGAAGCTTTCTTT
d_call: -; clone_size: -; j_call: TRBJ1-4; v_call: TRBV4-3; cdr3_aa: CASSQDLGAGEKLFF; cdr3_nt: TGCGCCAGCAGCCAGGACTTAGGGGCGGGGGAAAAACTGTTTTTT
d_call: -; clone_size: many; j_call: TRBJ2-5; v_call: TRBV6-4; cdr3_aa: CASSETTLGTQYF; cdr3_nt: TGTGCCAGCAGTGAGACTACACTTGGGACCCAGTACTTC
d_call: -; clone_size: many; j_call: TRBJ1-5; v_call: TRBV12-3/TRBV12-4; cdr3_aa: CASSLWGKSNQPQHF; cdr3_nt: TGTGCCAGCAGTTTATGGGGGAAAAGCAATCAGCCCCAGCATTTT
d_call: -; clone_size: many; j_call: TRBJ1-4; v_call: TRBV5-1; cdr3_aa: CASSLEGLQLNEKLFF; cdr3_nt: TGCGCCAGCAGCTTGGAAGGTTTACAGCTTAATGAAAAACTGTTTTTT
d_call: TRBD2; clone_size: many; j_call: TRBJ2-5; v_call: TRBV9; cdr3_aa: CASSVGAGGLPGAQETQYF; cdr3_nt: TGTGCCAGCAGCGTAGGCGCGGGGGGACTACCTGGAGCCCAAGAGACCCAGTACTTC
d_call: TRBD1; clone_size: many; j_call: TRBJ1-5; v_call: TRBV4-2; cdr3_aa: CASSQDPGQQSAPQHF; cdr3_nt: TGTGCCAGCAGCCAAGATCCGGGACAGCAATCAGCGCCCCAGCATTTT
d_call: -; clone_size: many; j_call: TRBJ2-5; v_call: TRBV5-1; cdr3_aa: CASSSQNKETQYF; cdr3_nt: TGCGCCAGCAGCTCGCAGAACAAAGAGACCCAGTACTTC
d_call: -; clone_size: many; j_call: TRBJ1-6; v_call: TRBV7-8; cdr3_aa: CASSFPGVDSPLHF; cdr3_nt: TGTGCCAGCAGCTTCCCAGGGGTTGATTCACCCCTCCACTTT
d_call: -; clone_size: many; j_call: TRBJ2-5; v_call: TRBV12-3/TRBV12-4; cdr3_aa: CASSLNGVLETQYF; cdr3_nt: TGTGCCAGCAGTTTAAACGGGGTCCTGGAGACCCAGTACTTC
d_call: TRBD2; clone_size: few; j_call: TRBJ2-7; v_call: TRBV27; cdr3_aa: CASSPSGSPYEQYF; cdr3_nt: TGTGCCAGCAGCCCTAGCGGGAGTCCCTACGAGCAGTACTTC
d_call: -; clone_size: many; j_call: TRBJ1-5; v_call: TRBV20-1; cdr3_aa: CSARYGASNQPQHF; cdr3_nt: TGCAGTGCTAGATACGGGGCGAGCAATCAGCCCCAGCATTTT
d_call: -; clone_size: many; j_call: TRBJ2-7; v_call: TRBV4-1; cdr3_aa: CASSQGLRVSYEQYF; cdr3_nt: TGCGCCAGCAGCCAAGGGCTCCGGGTTTCCTACGAGCAGTACTTC